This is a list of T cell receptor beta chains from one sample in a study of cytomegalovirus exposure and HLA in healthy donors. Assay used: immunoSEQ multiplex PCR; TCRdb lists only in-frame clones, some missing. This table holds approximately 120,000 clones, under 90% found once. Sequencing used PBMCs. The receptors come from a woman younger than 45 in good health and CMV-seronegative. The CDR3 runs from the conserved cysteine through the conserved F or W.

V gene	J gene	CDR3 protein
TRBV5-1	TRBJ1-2	CASSLDNRGDGYTF
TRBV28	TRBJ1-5	CASSSRQEPQHF
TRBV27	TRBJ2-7	CASSPGTGGALYEQYF
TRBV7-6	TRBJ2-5	CASSLKSSGETQYF
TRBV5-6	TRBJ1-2	CASSLDGREGGYTF
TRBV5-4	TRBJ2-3	CASSRTGDTDTQYF
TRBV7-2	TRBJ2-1	CASSRGLAGGLNEQFF
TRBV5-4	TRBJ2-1	CASSLGGAGTYNEQFF
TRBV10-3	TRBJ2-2	CAISTGQGRAENTGELFF
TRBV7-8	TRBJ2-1	CASSREGLALNEQFF
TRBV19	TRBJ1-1	CASSPRQGEAFF
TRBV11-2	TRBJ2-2	CASSPRLPNTGELFF
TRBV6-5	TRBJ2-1	CASRPGLAGSGEQFF
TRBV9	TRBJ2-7	CASSVGGSSSSYEQYF
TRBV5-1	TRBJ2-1	CASSFGTSGNNEQFF
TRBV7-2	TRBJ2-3	CASRQGVSTDTQYF
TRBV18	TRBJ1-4	CASSPPGKNEKLFF
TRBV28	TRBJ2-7	CASSSFSGSVGYEQYF
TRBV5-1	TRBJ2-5	CASSSDGSSEETQYF
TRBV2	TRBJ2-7	CASSPNSGRSYEQYF